This T cell receptor (beta chain) was obtained from a study of long-term antiretroviral therapy in people with HIV. In each sample, 1-10 million cryopreserved PBMC were present before DNA extraction. As to this clone: What it recognizes is unknown.

Samples were assayed with immunoSEQ v3.0 at survey level. Produced via immunoSEQ multiplex PCR; TCRdb's table is partial and in-frame only. The sample includes tens of thousands of clones, roughly 80% seen only once; the top ten take around 5%. This CDR3 spans 16 amino acids. After removal of 0 bases from V and 7 bases from J, the junction contained 12 bases not matched to a gene. Germline CDR1 and CDR2: SGDLS and YYNGEE. Study observations and caveats: Clones expanded before ART dominated the repertoire at all time points. ART adherence was not documented, and neither viral resistance nor therapy changes had any data. ART was followed by higher diversity that remained below transplant donor controls.

Source: unsorted PBMCs, taken 1.5 years after starting antiretroviral therapy. This chain joins TRBV9 and TRBJ1-2; 7 bases match TRBD1. The receptor's source is a man aged 18 to 29 with HIV. The CDR3 protein is CASSVGGTAGPLGYTF. Here the CDR3 DNA reads TGTGCCAGCAGCGTAGGAGGGACAGCAGGCCCCCTTGGCTACACCTTC.